This T cell receptor (beta chain) was observed in a study of glioma-infiltrating T cells. General study points: Gliomas, especially low-grade, showed above-expected tissue-blood divergence; non-neoplastic patients showed below. CDR3 overlap between tissue and blood was very small.

TCR alpha and beta CDR3 regions were amplified from RNA using iRepertoire nested multiplex PCR. For one-step reverse transcription and amplification, about 85-400 ng of tissue mRNA or PBMC total RNA was used. TCRdb reanalysed the multiplex PCR reads using MiXCR and keeps one entry per CDR3 protein. The sample includes about 200,000 distinct CDR3 sequences, around 32% of them seen just once. To note about this clonotype: Its antigen is unidentified.

The CDR3 spans 14 residues. V lost 1 base and J lost 8; bases outside the gene matches: 6. This receptor was obtained from a human donor with low-grade glioma or glioblastoma, undergoing nonglioma brain surgery, or in good health (not recorded which). Sequenced material: glioma tissue, nonneoplastic brain tissue, or PBMCs (not recorded which). The chain employs TRBV12-3 or TRBV12-4 and TRBJ1-2, with TRBD1 matching over 8 bases. The CDR3 coding sequence is TGTGCCAGCAGTTTAGTCCAGGGGGCGGAAGGCTACACCTTC. Protein sequence: CASSLVQGAEGYTF.